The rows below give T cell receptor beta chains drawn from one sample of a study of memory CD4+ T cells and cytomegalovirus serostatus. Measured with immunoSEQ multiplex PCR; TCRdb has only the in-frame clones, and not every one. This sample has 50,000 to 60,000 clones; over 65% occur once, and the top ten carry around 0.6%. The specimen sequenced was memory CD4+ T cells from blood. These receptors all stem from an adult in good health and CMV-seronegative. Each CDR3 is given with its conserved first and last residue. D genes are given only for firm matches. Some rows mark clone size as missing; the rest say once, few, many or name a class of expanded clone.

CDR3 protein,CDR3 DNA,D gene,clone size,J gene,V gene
CATSFRVPGELFF,TGTGCCACCAGCTTCAGGGTCCCCGGGGAGCTGTTTTTT,-,-,TRBJ2-2,TRBV15
CAISDPQGKDGNTIYF,TGTGCCATCAGTGACCCCCAAGGGAAAGATGGAAACACCATATATTTT,-,-,TRBJ1-3,TRBV10-3
CASSLVPGLAGGDTQYF,TGTGCCAGCAGCTTGGTACCGGGACTAGCGGGGGGAGATACGCAGTATTTT,TRBD2,few,TRBJ2-3,TRBV5-4
CASSFGKTSAGGETQYF,TGTGCCAGCAGCTTCGGAAAGACTAGCGCGGGGGGAGAGACCCAGTACTTC,TRBD2,-,TRBJ2-5,TRBV7-9
CASSPGQGFSADTQYF,TGTGCCAGCAGCCCGGGACAGGGGTTTAGCGCAGATACGCAGTATTTT,TRBD1,-,TRBJ2-3,TRBV11-2
CASTGGVGETQYF,TGTGCCAGTACAGGGGGAGTCGGAGAGACCCAGTACTTC,TRBD1,-,TRBJ2-5,TRBV2
CASSPDTRGMNTEAFF,TGTGCCAGCAGCCCCGACACGCGGGGTATGAACACTGAAGCTTTCTTT,-,-,TRBJ1-1,TRBV7-9
CASSPGTDGNTIYF,TGCGCCAGCAGCCCAGGGACAGACGGAAACACCATATATTTT,TRBD1,-,TRBJ1-3,TRBV5-1
CATSRAGGGGNEKLFF,TGTGCCACCAGCAGAGCGGGTGGGGGTGGCAATGAAAAACTGTTTTTT,-,once,TRBJ1-4,TRBV15
CAWARQQETQYF,TGTGCCTGGGCTAGACAGCAAGAGACCCAGTACTTC,-,-,TRBJ2-5,TRBV30
CASSQTLTTVNTEAFF,TGTGCCAGCAGCCAAACCCTTACGACCGTGAACACTGAAGCTTTCTTT,-,-,TRBJ1-1,TRBV7-8
CASSRGQGREKLFF,TGTGCCAGCAGCCGGGGACAGGGTAGAGAAAAACTGTTTTTT,TRBD1,-,TRBJ1-4,TRBV7-8
CASSPHPGSHEQFF,TGTGCCAGCAGCCCACACCCAGGGTCCCATGAGCAGTTCTTC,-,-,TRBJ2-1,TRBV7-3
CASRERTGGSYTEAFF,TGTGCCAGTAGAGAAAGGACAGGGGGCTCGTACACTGAAGCTTTCTTT,TRBD1,-,TRBJ1-1,TRBV19
CASGLVRTGVRTEAFF,TGTGCTAGTGGTTTGGTTCGGACAGGGGTTCGGACTGAAGCTTTCTTT,TRBD1,-,TRBJ1-1,TRBV12-5
CASSIYTGVRNTGELFF,TGCGCCAGCAGCATATATACGGGCGTTAGGAACACCGGGGAGCTGTTTTTT,-,-,TRBJ2-2,TRBV5-1
CASSREVYGYTF,TGTGCCAGCTCGAGGGAAGTCTATGGCTACACCTTC,-,-,TRBJ1-2,TRBV2
CASSQERGEEKLFF,TGCGCCAGCAGCCAAGAGAGGGGCGAGGAAAAACTGTTTTTT,-,-,TRBJ1-4,TRBV4-3
CAISPGQGYTEAFF,TGTGCCATCAGTCCAGGACAGGGGTACACTGAAGCTTTCTTT,TRBD1,-,TRBJ1-1,TRBV10-3
CASSQGQGGGQPQHF,TGTGCCAGCTCCCAAGGCCAGGGCGGCGGTCAGCCCCAGCATTTT,-,-,TRBJ1-5,TRBV18
CASSWAGNSNQPQHF,TGTGCCAGCAGTTGGGCGGGGAATAGCAATCAGCCCCAGCATTTT,-,-,TRBJ1-5,TRBV6-6
CASSETRLGKLFF,TGTGCCAGCAGTGAAACGAGGCTAGGGAAACTGTTTTTT,-,-,TRBJ1-4,TRBV2
CASLGLFLGNTEAFF,TGTGCCAGCCTGGGGTTATTCCTAGGGAACACTGAGGCTTTCTTT,-,-,TRBJ1-1,TRBV19
CARKKDRAGNSPLHF,TGTGCCAGAAAAAAAGACAGGGCGGGTAATTCACCCCTCCACTTT,-,-,TRBJ1-6,TRBV21-1